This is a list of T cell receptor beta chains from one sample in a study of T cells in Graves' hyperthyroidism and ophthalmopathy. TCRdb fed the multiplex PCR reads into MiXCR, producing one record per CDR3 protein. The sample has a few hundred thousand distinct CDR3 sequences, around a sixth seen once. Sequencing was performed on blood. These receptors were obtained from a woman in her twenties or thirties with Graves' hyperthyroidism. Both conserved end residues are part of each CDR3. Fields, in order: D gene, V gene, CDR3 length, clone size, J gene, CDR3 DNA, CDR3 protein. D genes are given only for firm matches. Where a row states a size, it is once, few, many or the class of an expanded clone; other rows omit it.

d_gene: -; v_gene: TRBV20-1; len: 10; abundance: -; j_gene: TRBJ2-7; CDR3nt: TGCAGTGGACTTATCTACGAGCAGTACTTC; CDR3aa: CSGLIYEQYF
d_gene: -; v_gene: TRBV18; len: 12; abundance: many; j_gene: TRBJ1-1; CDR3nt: TGTGCCAGCTCACACCCGAACACTGAAGCTTTCTTT; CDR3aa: CASSHPNTEAFF
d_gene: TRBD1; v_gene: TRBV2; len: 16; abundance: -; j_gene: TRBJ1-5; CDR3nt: TGTGCCAGCAGTCGTCCCGGGACAGGGGGCAGTCAGCCCCAGCATTTT; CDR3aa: CASSRPGTGGSQPQHF
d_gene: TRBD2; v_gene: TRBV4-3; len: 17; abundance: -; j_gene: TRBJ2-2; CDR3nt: TGCGCCAGCAGCCAAGGTGTAAGGGAGGGGATCACCGGGGAGCTGTTTTTT; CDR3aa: CASSQGVREGITGELFF
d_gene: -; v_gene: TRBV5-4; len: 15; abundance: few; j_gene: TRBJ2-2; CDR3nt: TGTGCCAGCAGCGCAGGGACGGCGAACACCGGGGAGCTGTTTTTT; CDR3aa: CASSAGTANTGELFF
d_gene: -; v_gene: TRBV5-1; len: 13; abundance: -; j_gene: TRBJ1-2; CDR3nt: TGCGCCAGCAGCTTGGAGACTTTGGATGGCTACACCTTC; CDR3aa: CASSLETLDGYTF
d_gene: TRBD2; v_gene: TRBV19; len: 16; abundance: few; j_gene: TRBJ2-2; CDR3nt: TGTGCCAGTAGCACCGGACTAGCGTCATACACCGGGGAGCTGTTTTTT; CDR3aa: CASSTGLASYTGELFF
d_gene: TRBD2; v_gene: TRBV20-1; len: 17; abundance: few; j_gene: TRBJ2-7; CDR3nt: TGCAGTGCCCGGGGAGGGACTATCCACGGGAGTACCTACGAGCAGTACTTC; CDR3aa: CSARGGTIHGSTYEQYF
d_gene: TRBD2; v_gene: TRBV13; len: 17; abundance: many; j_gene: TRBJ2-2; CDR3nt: TGTGCCAGCAGCTCCCGAAGGACTAGCGGTAGGACCGGGGAGCTGTTTTTT; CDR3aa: CASSSRRTSGRTGELFF
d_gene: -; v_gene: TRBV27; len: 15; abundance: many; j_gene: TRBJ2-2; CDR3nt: TGTGCCAGCAGTTTATCGGCCCGGAACACCGGGGAGCTGTTTTTT; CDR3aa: CASSLSARNTGELFF
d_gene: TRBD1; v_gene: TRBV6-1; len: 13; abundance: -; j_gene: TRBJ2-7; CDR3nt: TGTGCCAGCAGACAGGGGACCTCCTACGAGCAGTACTTC; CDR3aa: CASRQGTSYEQYF
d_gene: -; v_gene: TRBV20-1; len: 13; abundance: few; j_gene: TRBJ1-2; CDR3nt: TGCAGTGCTAGAGATTGGGGTGACTATGGCTACACCTTC; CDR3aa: CSARDWGDYGYTF
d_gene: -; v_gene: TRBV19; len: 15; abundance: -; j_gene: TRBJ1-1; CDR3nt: TGTGCCAGTAGTATATCGAGGGGACAGAACACTGAAGCTTTCTTT; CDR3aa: CASSISRGQNTEAFF
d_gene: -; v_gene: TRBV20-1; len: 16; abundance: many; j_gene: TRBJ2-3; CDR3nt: TGCAGTGCCCCCTTCCAGTTACAGGGCCCCACAGATACGCAGTATTTT; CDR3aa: CSAPFQLQGPTDTQYF
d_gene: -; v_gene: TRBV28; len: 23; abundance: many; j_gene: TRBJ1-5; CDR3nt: TGTGCCAGCAGTTTATGCACAGCGCAGCTCACTCATGATGCACTGTGTAGCAATCAGCCCCAGCATTTT; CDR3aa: CASSLCTAQLTHDALCSNQPQHF
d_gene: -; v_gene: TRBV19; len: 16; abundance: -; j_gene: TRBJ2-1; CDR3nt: TGTGCCAGTAGAGACCCGGGACCCAGGGGGGGCAATGAGCAGTTCTTC; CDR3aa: CASRDPGPRGGNEQFF
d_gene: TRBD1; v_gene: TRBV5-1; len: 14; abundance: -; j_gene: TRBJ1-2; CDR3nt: TGCGCCAGCAGCAGTTCGACAGGGGGCTATGGCTACACCTTC; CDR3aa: CASSSSTGGYGYTF
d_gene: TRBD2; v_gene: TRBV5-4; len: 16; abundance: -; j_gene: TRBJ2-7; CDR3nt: TGTGCCAGCAGCCCGGGGGGTGTTTCAGCTCCCTACGAGCAGTACTTC; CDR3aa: CASSPGGVSAPYEQYF
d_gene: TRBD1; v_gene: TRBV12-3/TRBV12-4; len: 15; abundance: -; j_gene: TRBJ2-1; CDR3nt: TGTGCCAGCACCATTCGGGACAGGGTCGCCTACGAGCAGTTCTTC; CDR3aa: CASTIRDRVAYEQFF
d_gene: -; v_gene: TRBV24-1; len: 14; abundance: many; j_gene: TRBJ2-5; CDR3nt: TGTGCCACCAGTGATTTGCAAGTCGGGGAGACCCAGTACTTC; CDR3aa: CATSDLQVGETQYF
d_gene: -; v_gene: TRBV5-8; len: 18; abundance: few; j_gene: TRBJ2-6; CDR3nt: TGTGCCAGCAGCTTGGCCCTATCAGCACTCTCTGGGGCCAACGTCCTGACTTTC; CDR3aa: CASSLALSALSGANVLTF
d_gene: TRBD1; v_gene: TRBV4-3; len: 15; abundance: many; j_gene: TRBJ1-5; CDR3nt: TGCGCCAGCAGCCAAGGAGACAGGGACGGTCAGCCCCAGCATTTT; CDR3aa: CASSQGDRDGQPQHF
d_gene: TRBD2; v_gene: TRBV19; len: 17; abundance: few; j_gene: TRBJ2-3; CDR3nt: TGTGCCAGTAGTAACGGACTAGCGGGAGGGCCTACAGATACGCAGTATTTT; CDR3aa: CASSNGLAGGPTDTQYF
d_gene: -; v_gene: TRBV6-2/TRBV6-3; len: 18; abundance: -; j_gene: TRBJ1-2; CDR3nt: TGTGCCAGCAGTTACCGCCGACAGCTGCTTATCATTAACTATGGCTACACCTTC; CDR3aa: CASSYRRQLLIINYGYTF
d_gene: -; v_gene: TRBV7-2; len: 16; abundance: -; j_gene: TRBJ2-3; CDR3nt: TGTGCCAGCAGCTTGGTCCCAGTAGAGGGATCAGATACGCAGTATTTT; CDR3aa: CASSLVPVEGSDTQYF
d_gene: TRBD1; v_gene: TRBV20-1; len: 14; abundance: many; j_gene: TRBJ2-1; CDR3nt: TGCAGTGAAAGGGGGACAGGGCCGTACAATGAGCAGTTCTTC; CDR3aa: CSERGTGPYNEQFF
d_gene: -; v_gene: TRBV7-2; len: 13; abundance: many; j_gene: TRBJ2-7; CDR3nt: TGTGCCAGCAGCCAGACGACTTATTACGAGCAGTACTTC; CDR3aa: CASSQTTYYEQYF
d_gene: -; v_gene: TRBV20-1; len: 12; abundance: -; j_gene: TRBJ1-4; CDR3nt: TGCAGTGCTTCCGGGCCGGGTGAAAAACTGTTTTTT; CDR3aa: CSASGPGEKLFF
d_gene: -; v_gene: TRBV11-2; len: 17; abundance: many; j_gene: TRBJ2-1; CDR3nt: TGTGCCAGCAGCCATCGACGGAGGGGGACGTGGGACAATGAGCAGTTCTTC; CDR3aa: CASSHRRRGTWDNEQFF
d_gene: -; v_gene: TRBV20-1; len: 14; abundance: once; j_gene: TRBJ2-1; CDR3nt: TGCAGTGCTAGACACACTAACTCCTACAATGAGCAGTTCTTC; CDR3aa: CSARHTNSYNEQFF